This TCR beta chain was observed in a study of T-cell reconstitution after alpha-beta-depleted transplantation in children. A remark on this clonotype: What it binds is unknown.

This CDR3 contains 14 residues. V gave up 2 bases and J gave up 0 bases, with 8 bases separating them. Germline loops: CDR1 KGHSH, CDR2 LQKENI. It was with unique molecular identifiers that the TCRbeta library was prepared. TCRdb re-called the PCR reads through MiXCR, storing one row per CDR3 protein. The data hold some 200,000 distinct CDR3 sequences, with around 7.7% observed a single time. Overall study results and limits: It was reported that alpha-beta T cells came from several hundred expanded graft clones (about two months after transplant). Recipient T cells and thymic progenitors that survived gave rise to the high TCRbeta diversity observed at day 60 in some patients. One year post-transplant, T-cell counts and diversity were largely derived from T cells produced anew.

The TCR sequence derives from a male patient between 2 and 15 years old who had a stem cell transplant for acute myeloid leukemia, so the T cells may come from the graft donor. The source material was PBMCs, mostly from graft donor cells, sampled 360 days after TCRalphabeta/CD19-depleted stem cell transplant. This rearrangement joins TRBV18 to TRBJ2-7; D is perhaps TRBD2 (7 bases). The CDR3 region is CASSPGGASYEQYV. The CDR3 DNA reads TGTGCCAGCTCACCAGGGGGGGCCTCCTACGAGCAGTACGTC.